This T cell receptor (beta chain) was profiled in a study of CXCR3-negative and CXCR3-positive naive CD8 T cells. Naive CD8+ T cells carried a CD45RO-CCR7+CD27+CD95- phenotype. Carrying UMI labels, the TRB cDNA libraries were prepared through 5' RACE. TCRdb reprocessed the 5' RACE reads; each CDR3 protein has one entry and no DNA is given. This sample's table has 7,500 to 8,500 distinct CDR3 sequences. CDR3 length: 17 amino acids. The V gene's germline CDR1 is LGHNA and CDR2 YSLEER. What was sequenced was naive CXCR3- CD8+ T cells from blood. Subset noted: CD45RO-CCR7+CD27+CD95- naive CD8+ T cells lacking CXCR3 (TNR3-). This sequence joins TRBV4-3 and TRBJ2-1; TCRdb picks TRBD2, but there is no DNA to check that call. The clonotype originates from a human donor in good health. Some clones in this sample may be carry-over from other donors' samples. The CDR3 sequence: CASSPDRLAGAYNEQFF.